The TCR beta chain described here comes from a study of T cell repertoires in cytomegalovirus infection. This clonotype was detected ten times or more. Its antigen is undetermined. Each CDR3 protein gets one entry after TCRdb re-called the reads with MiXCR. The repertoire has about 310,000 distinct CDR3 sequences, around a sixth of them found once; the top ten carry around 11%. The CDR3 has 15 amino acids. Trimming at V came to 5 bases and at J to 5 bases, leaving 9 bases not matched to a gene. From germline, CDR1 is SGHVS and CDR2 FNYEAQ. Study-level results: Across the ex vivo response, the dominant clonotypes were HLA-C-restricted CMV-specific TCR beta clonotypes.

This chain joins TRBV7-6 and TRBJ2-3; 8 nucleotides match TRBD1. The sequence came from a human donor in good health (CMV status not recorded). Some clones in this sample may be carry-over from other donors' samples. The sample consisted of PBMCs. The CDR3 loop is CASSPTAGGKDTQYF. The CDR3 DNA is TGTGCCAGCAGCCCCACCGCAGGGGGCAAAGATACGCAGTATTTT. The full variable domain, in which reference TRBV7-6 and TRBJ2-3 provide the parts outside the CDR3, is GAGVSQSPRYKVTKRGQDVALRCDPISGHVSLYWYRQALGQGPEFLTYFNYEAQQDKSGLPNDRFSAERPEGSISTLTIQRTEQRDSAMYRCASSPTAGGKDTQYFGPGTRLTVL.